This T cell receptor (beta chain) is drawn from a study of vaccination effects on CD4 cells after COVID-19. Study in general: Three convalescent patients were sampled after vaccination (early and late).

Regarding this clone: Its antigen is not known.

This CDR3 region has 14 residues. Between the trimmed V and J ends, which lost 3 bases and 2 bases, there was a span of 8 bases. CDR1 and CDR2 (germline): SGHTA, FQGNSA. Profiled with immunoSEQ multiplex PCR; TCRdb holds only in-frame clones, not every one. Altogether about 50,000 clones are present, about 74% being singletons, with the ten largest covering 5% to 6.5%. Cultured cells yielded isolated CD4+ T cells after about ten days. It was between March and December 2020 that the person had a SARS-CoV-2 infection confirmed by PCR. Participants completed two doses of the BNT162b2 or mRNA-1273 vaccine.

The rearrangement joins TRBV7-2 to TRBJ2-1; a weak D match, TRBD2 (5 bases). The clonotype comes from a human donor who had a prior SARS-CoV-2 infection. Sequencing was performed on CD4+ T cells from PBMCs cultured without peptide, taken after COVID-19 vaccination. The CDR3 nucleotides read TGTGCCAGCAGCTTGGGAGTAACCTACAATGAGCAGTTCTTC. It yields the protein CASSLGVTYNEQFF.